A single sample is the source of the 30 T cell receptor beta chains below, sequenced in a study of cytomegalovirus exposure and HLA in healthy donors. PCR primers comprised 60 Vbeta and 13 Jbeta primers. Only in-frame clones appear in the TCRdb table, and some are missing; sequencing was by immunoSEQ multiplex PCR. This listing includes roughly 60,000 clones. Sequenced input: PBMCs. The receptors stem from a woman aged 18-29 years in good health and CMV-seronegative.

As DNA, the CDR3 is TGTGCCTGGAGGACAGGGAATATAAAAGGCTACACCTTC. Its translation: CAWRTGNIKGYTF. V usage is TRBV30 and J usage is TRBJ1-2; 7 positions agree with TRBD1. The V gene end was trimmed by 3 bases and the J gene end by 8 bases; junction bases not matched to a gene: 9. The germline CDR1 and CDR2 sequences are GTSNPN and SVGIG (reference sequence). This CDR3 is 13 amino acids long.

The J gene is TRBJ2-4, the V gene TRBV4-2; 12 nucleotides line up with TRBD1. The ends lost 0 bases at V and 6 bases at J; junction bases unmatched: 3. Per germline, CDR1 LGHNA and CDR2 YNFKEQ. The CDR3 sequence is 16 residues long. The CDR3, as DNA: TGTGCCAGCAGCCAAGATTGGGGACAGGGGGCAAACATTCAGTACTTC. Amino acid sequence: CASSQDWGQGANIQYF.

The V and J genes are TRBV4-1 and TRBJ1-4; no definite D call. Trimming pared 4 bases from V and 8 bases from J, leaving 14 bases between. Germline CDR1 reads MGHRA; CDR2 reads YSYEKL. The CDR3 runs 14 residues. The CDR3 here is CASSRNEVGEKLFF. Here the CDR3 DNA reads TGCGCCAGCAGCCGCAACGAGGTTGGCGAAAAACTGTTTTTT.

V usage is TRBV25-1 and J usage is TRBJ2-5; 9 bases match TRBD2. Germline V gene lookup returns CDR1 MGHDK and CDR2 SYGVNS. This CDR3 is built from 18 residues. After removal of 4 bases from V and 3 bases from J, the junction contained 15 bases not matched to a gene. Here the CDR3 reads CASSGGVGSSGDKETQYF. The CDR3 region has the DNA TGTGCCAGCAGTGGAGGGGTCGGGTCTAGCGGGGATAAAGAGACCCAGTACTTC.

This chain links TRBV2 with TRBJ2-5; 12 positions match TRBD2. The length of the CDR3 is 15 residues. The germline V gene has CDR1 SNHLY and CDR2 FYNNEI. V lost 5 bases to trimming and J lost 1 base; unmatched junction nucleotides: 2. Here the CDR3 DNA reads TGTGCCAGCAGTAGACTAGCGGGGGTCCAAGAGACCCAGTACTTC. Translation: CASSRLAGVQETQYF.

The chain joins TRBV10-3 to TRBJ1-1, with 7 positions matching TRBD1. The CDR3 spans 14 residues. Germline V gives CDR1 ENHRY, CDR2 SYGVKD. The V and J ends lost 6 bases and 7 bases, in that order; junction bases with no gene match: 11. The CDR3: CAIRDKQGTYEAFF. DNA for the CDR3: TGTGCCATCAGAGACAAACAGGGGACCTATGAAGCTTTCTTT.

The chain carries TRBV11-3 and TRBJ2-3; no definite D call. The V end was cut by 5 bases, the J end by 1 base, with 10 bases between. The CDR3 is 14 residues long. Germline V gene sequence: CDR1 SGHNT, CDR2 YENEEA. The CDR3 here is CASSPTRGTDTQYF. CDR3 coding DNA: TGTGCCAGCAGCCCAACCCGGGGCACAGATACGCAGTATTTT. Supplemented by reference TRBV11-3 and TRBJ2-3, the full variable domain reads EAGVVQSPRYKIIEKKQPVAFWCNPISGHNTLYWYLQNLGQGPELLIRYENEEAVDDSQLPKDRFSAERLKGVDSTLKIQPAELGDSAVYLCASSPTRGTDTQYFGPGTRLTVL.

The J gene is TRBJ2-1, the V gene TRBV19; 7 bases agree with TRBD1. Per the germline V gene, CDR1 is LNHDA and CDR2 is SQIVND (reference sequence). The CDR3 has 14 residues. V lost 4 bases, J lost 1 base, and 1 base stayed unmatched. CDR3 loop: CASSTGQSYNEQFF. The CDR3, as DNA: TGTGCCAGTAGTACGGGACAGTCCTACAATGAGCAGTTCTTC.

The CDR3 coding sequence is TGTGCCAGCAGCGTAGTCAGGGGTTGGGTGAACACTGAAGCTTTCTTT. Translation: CASSVVRGWVNTEAFF. The chain uses TRBV9 and TRBJ1-1, with D perhaps TRBD1 (6 bases). Germline CDR1 and CDR2: SGDLS and YYNGEE. Between the trimmed V and J ends, which lost 0 bases and 0 bases, there was a span of 12 bases. This CDR3 has 16 amino acids.

The chain couples TRBV27 to TRBJ2-7; 10 bases agree with TRBD1. This CDR3 contains 15 residues. Per the germline V gene, CDR1 is MNHEY and CDR2 is SMNVEV (reference sequence). Germline trimming cut 5 bases from V and 3 bases from J; bases unmatched to any gene: 7. CDR3 nucleotides: TGTGCCAGCAGTCCTGAGGGGACAGGGGTCTACGAGCAGTACTTC. The encoded protein is CASSPEGTGVYEQYF.

The rearrangement joins TRBV29-1 to TRBJ2-3; D uncertain. Trimming pared 5 bases from V and 1 base from J, leaving 7 bases between. CDR3 length: 12 residues. Germline CDR1 SQVTM, CDR2 ANQGSEA. CDR3 amino acids: CSVQTGTDTQYF. The CDR3 DNA reads as TGCAGCGTTCAAACAGGCACAGATACGCAGTATTTT.

The genes are TRBV28 and TRBJ2-1, with 13 bases that match TRBD2. From germline, CDR1 is MDHEN and CDR2 SYDVKM. There are 17 residues in the CDR3. Germline trimming cut 5 bases from V and 4 bases from J; bases unmatched to any gene: 8. CDR3 in DNA: TGTGCCAGCAGTCGACTAGCGGGAGGACGGGTTTACAATGAGCAGTTCTTC. It is translated as CASSRLAGGRVYNEQFF.

This rearrangement joins TRBV25-1 to TRBJ2-7, with 7 positions matching TRBD1. J was trimmed by 2 bases and V by 3 bases; bases with no gene match: 7. The CDR3 length is 15 residues. Germline assignment: CDR1 MGHDK and CDR2 SYGVNS. CDR3 sequence (DNA): TGTGCCAGCAGTGACCCTGGACAGGAGACCTACGAGCAGTACTTC. It specifies CASSDPGQETYEQYF.

The V call is TRBV9, the J call TRBJ2-7; 15 bases align to TRBD2. The CDR3 has 17 amino acids. Trimming took 3 bases from V and 0 from J; bases not matched to a gene: 4. CDR1 and CDR2 from the germline V gene are SGDLS and YYNGEE. CDR3 nucleotide sequence: TGTGCCAGCAGCGACGGGACTAGCGGGGGGCTCTCCTACGAGCAGTACTTC. Its protein product is CASSDGTSGGLSYEQYF.

The chain has TRBV7-9 and TRBJ2-7; possibly TRBD1 for D (6 bases). The V end lost 7 bases, the J end lost 4 bases, and 14 bases lay between the germline ends. Germline V CDR1 and CDR2: SEHNR, FQNEAQ (reference sequence). The CDR3 length is 13 residues. The CDR3 region has the DNA TGTGCCAGCACCCGGGACAAGTTTTACGAGCAGTACTTC. Amino acids: CASTRDKFYEQYF.

The J gene is TRBJ2-7, the V gene TRBV4-1; a possible D gene is TRBD2 (5 bases). CDR3 length: 14 amino acids. The V end was cut by 1 base, the J end by 2 bases, with 9 bases between. CDR1 is MGHRA, CDR2 YSYEKL, per germline. The CDR3 bases are TGCGCCAGCAGCCAAGGGCTGGGAGCCTACGAGCAGTACTTC. Residues: CASSQGLGAYEQYF.

The chain couples TRBV30 to TRBJ1-1, with TRBD1 identical over 11 bases. CDR3 size: 16 residues. V shed 5 bases and J 3 bases; nucleotides not matched to a gene: 11. Germline V gene data show CDR1 as GTSNPN and CDR2 as SVGIG (reference sequence). The CDR3 sequence is CAWPIRDRGGDTEAFF. As DNA, the CDR3 is TGTGCCTGGCCGATTCGGGACAGGGGGGGGGACACTGAAGCTTTCTTT.

This chain links TRBV5-1 with TRBJ1-2; unclear D gene. Trimming took 0 bases from V and 4 from J, leaving 16 bases between them. CDR1 and CDR2 (germline): SGHRS, YFSETQ. CDR3 length: 16 amino acids. CDR3 loop: CASSLEVSGEGYGYTF. DNA of the CDR3: TGCGCCAGCAGCTTGGAGGTATCCGGGGAAGGCTATGGCTACACCTTC.

This chain connects TRBV6-1 to TRBJ1-5; D is unclear. Trimming cost V 3 bases and J 0 bases, with 6 bases left between them. The CDR3 is made up of 14 amino acids. Germline CDR1 and CDR2: MNHNS and SASEGT. CDR3 sequence reads: CASSDSNSNQPQHF. Here the CDR3 DNA reads TGTGCCAGCAGTGACAGTAATAGCAATCAGCCCCAGCATTTT.

The chain is built from TRBV30 and TRBJ2-2, with 9 nucleotides matching TRBD1. The CDR3 runs to 16 residues. Germline V gene sequence: CDR1 GTSNPN, CDR2 SVGIG (reference sequence). V was pared by 3 bases and J by 0 bases, with 5 bases of the junction left unmatched. The CDR3 bases are TGTGCCTGGAGGGCCGGGACAGGGCCGAACACCGGGGAGCTGTTTTTT. This codes for CAWRAGTGPNTGELFF.

The chain employs TRBV5-4 and TRBJ2-1, with 7 bases matching TRBD2. The V segment lost 0 bases and the J segment 7 bases; nucleotides outside the gene matches: 4. The CDR3 loop spans 14 amino acids. Germline V gene data show CDR1 as SGHNT and CDR2 as YYREEE (reference sequence). The CDR3 DNA sequence: TGTGCCAGCAGCTTGGGAGCGGGAAGTAATGAGCAGTTCTTC. Translation: CASSLGAGSNEQFF. The whole variable domain, filled in from reference TRBV5-4 and TRBJ2-1, reads ETGVTQSPTHLIKTRGQQVTLRCSSQSGHNTVSWYQQALGQGPQFIFQYYREEENGRGNFPPRFSGLQFPNYSSELNVNALELDDSALYLCASSLGAGSNEQFFGPGTRLTVL.

The chain employs TRBV21-1 and TRBJ1-2. TRBV21-1 corresponds to a pseudogene. The CDR3 runs to 14 residues. CDR3 in DNA: TGTGCCAGCAGGTACGGTCTAGGTCGCTATGGCTACACCTTC. Translated: CASRYGLGRYGYTF.

The chain carries TRBV6-1 and TRBJ1-1; D remains ambiguous. CDR3 length: 13 amino acids. The V end lost 4 bases, the J end lost 1 base, and 7 bases lay between the germline ends. Germline CDR1 reads MNHNS; CDR2 reads SASEGT. CDR3 sequence reads: CASSATENTEAFF. CDR3 nucleotide sequence: TGTGCCAGCAGTGCTACAGAGAACACTGAAGCTTTCTTT.

The V call is TRBV13, the J call TRBJ2-1; TRBD2 matches 10 bases. The CDR3 is 15 residues long. The V segment lost 3 bases and the J segment 4 bases; nucleotides outside the gene matches: 3. CDR1 is PRHDT, CDR2 FYEKMQ, per germline (reference sequence). In DNA, the CDR3 is TGTGCCAGCAGCTTTGGACTAGCGGATTACAATGAGCAGTTCTTC. Translating it yields CASSFGLADYNEQFF. Together with reference TRBV13 and TRBJ2-1, the CDR3 gives the full variable domain: AAGVIQSPRHLIKEKRETATLKCYPIPRHDTVYWYQQGPGQDPQFLISFYEKMQSDKGSIPDRFSAQQFSDYHSELNMSSLELGDSALYFCASSFGLADYNEQFFGPGTRLTVL.

This chain joins TRBV7-9 and TRBJ2-2; 7 bases agree with TRBD1. Germline values: CDR1 SEHNR, CDR2 FQNEAQ (reference sequence). Trimming removed 6 bases from V and 5 bases from J; junction bases left unmatched: 3. The length of the CDR3 is 13 residues. The CDR3 is CASRGQLTGELFF. CDR3 bases: TGTGCCAGCAGGGGACAGCTAACCGGGGAGCTGTTTTTT.

DNA for the CDR3: TGTGCCAGCAGCTTAGTGGGACAGGGGTTTGGTGAATATGGCTACACCTTC. Translation: CASSLVGQGFGEYGYTF. The chain is built from TRBV7-9 and TRBJ1-2; 10 bases match TRBD1. CDR3 size: 17 residues. The V segment lost 1 base and the J segment 5 bases; nucleotides outside the gene matches: 10. Germline loops: CDR1 SEHNR, CDR2 FQNEAQ (reference sequence).

The V and J genes are TRBV14 and TRBJ2-2, with D possibly TRBD1 on 5 matching bases. Between the trimmed V and J ends, which lost 0 bases and 5 bases, there was a span of 13 bases. CDR1 is SGHDN and CDR2 is FVKESK in the germline V gene. The CDR3 is 16 residues long. This CDR3 reads CASSQERAGLTGELFF. CDR3 nucleotides: TGTGCCAGCAGCCAAGAACGTGCAGGGCTGACCGGGGAGCTGTTTTTT.

This chain uses TRBV6-5 with TRBJ1-2; 7 bases fit TRBD1. CDR3 length: 13 residues. V gave up 2 bases and J gave up 6 bases; unmatched junction bases: 3. The germline gives CDR1 MNHEY, CDR2 SVGAGI. CDR3 region: CASSYRQGHGYTF. The CDR3 bases are TGTGCCAGCAGTTACAGACAGGGCCATGGCTACACCTTC.

The rearrangement uses TRBV7-2 and TRBJ2-3; 14 bases map to TRBD2. Germline lookup yields CDR1 SGHTA and CDR2 FQGNSA. The CDR3 is 16 residues long. The J segment lost 4 bases and the V segment lost 4 bases, leaving 4 bases of the junction unmatched. This chain's CDR3 is CASSSRLAGGADTQYF. DNA for the CDR3: TGTGCCAGCAGCTCAAGACTAGCGGGGGGGGCAGATACGCAGTATTTT.

V and J are TRBV25-1 and TRBJ1-5; D gene ambiguous. CDR1 and CDR2 (germline): MGHDK, SYGVNS. This CDR3 is built from 14 residues. Trimming stripped 1 base from V and 5 bases from J, with 9 bases between. This chain's CDR3 is CASSELLGDQPQHF. The DNA of the CDR3 is TGTGCCAGCAGTGAATTATTGGGAGATCAGCCCCAGCATTTT. The whole variable domain, filled in from reference TRBV25-1 and TRBJ1-5, reads EADIYQTPRYLVIGTGKKITLECSQTMGHDKMYWYQQDPGMELHLIHYSYGVNSTEKGDLSSESTVSRIRTEHFPLTLESARPSHTSQYLCASSELLGDQPQHFGDGTRLSIL.